The 16 T cell receptor beta chains listed next were all sequenced from one sample in a study of shared clonotypes between healthy human individuals. TCRdb keeps only in-frame clones here, not all; method: immunoSEQ multiplex PCR. The sample records fewer than 650,000 clones, less than 80% being singletons. The material sequenced was PBMCs. Receptors originate from a woman in her thirties or forties in good health. Some clones in this sample may be carry-over from other donors' samples.

With regard to this clone: Distinct nucleotide sequences in the sample also encode this CDR3. The chain employs TRBV5-1 and TRBJ1-1; 7 nucleotides match TRBD1. V shed 4 bases and J 0 bases; nucleotides not matched to a gene: 6. The CDR3 totals 15 residues. CDR1 is SGHRS, CDR2 YFSETQ, per germline. The chain's CDR3 is CASSIRQGLNTEAFF. The DNA for the CDR3 is TGCGCCAGCAGCATAAGACAGGGTTTGAACACTGAAGCTTTCTTT. Full variable domain (missing parts from reference TRBV5-1 and TRBJ1-1): KAGVTQTPRYLIKTRGQQVTLSCSPISGHRSVSWYQQTPGQGLQFLFEYFSETQRNKGNFPGRFSGRQFSNSRSEMNVSTLELGDSALYLCASSIRQGLNTEAFFGQGTRLTVV.

The rearrangement links TRBV28 to TRBJ2-3, with 9 bases fitting TRBD1. CDR1 and CDR2 (germline): MDHEN, SYDVKM. J gave up 11 bases and V 5 bases, and 5 bases lay outside the gene matches. The CDR3 has 12 amino acids. The CDR3 protein is CASSPGDREQYF. The CDR3 DNA reads TGTGCCAGCAGTCCCGGGGACAGGGAGCAGTATTTT.

Here the CDR3 DNA reads TGTGCCAGCAGTGGGAGTAGCGGGAGTGTTCCCGCCAATGAGCAGTTCTTC. Its translation is CASSGSSGSVPANEQFF. The chain is built from TRBV2 and TRBJ2-1, with 9 bases identical to TRBD2. J gave up 6 bases and V 4 bases, and 13 bases lay outside the gene matches. CDR3 length: 17 amino acids. Germline loops: CDR1 SNHLY, CDR2 FYNNEI.

Only one count was recorded for this clone. The rearrangement uses TRBV4-3 and TRBJ1-3; D unclear. V lost 0 bases to trimming and J lost 2 bases, with 11 bases between them. CDR3 size: 16 residues. Germline CDR1 is LGHNA and CDR2 is YSLEER. In nucleotides, the CDR3 is TGCGCCAGCAGCCAAGATCTGGGGAATCCTGGAAACACCATATATTTT. Translating it yields CASSQDLGNPGNTIYF.

The DNA for the CDR3 is TGTGCCAGCAGTAAACAGGGGCCCTACGAGCAGTACTTC. Protein: CASSKQGPYEQYF. The chain uses TRBV6-5 and TRBJ2-7, with 7 bases fitting TRBD1. The V segment lost 5 bases and the J segment 2 bases; nucleotides outside the gene matches: 3. The CDR3 is 13 amino acids. CDR1 and CDR2 from the germline V gene are MNHEY and SVGAGI.

The chain is built from TRBV28 and TRBJ2-3; 9 positions match TRBD2. Trimming took 7 bases from V and 3 from J; bases not matched to a gene: 11. The CDR3 has 16 amino acids. The germline CDR1 and CDR2 sequences are MDHEN and SYDVKM. The CDR3 region has the DNA TGTGCCAGCAACCGAGGAGGGCGGGAGGGGACAGATACGCAGTATTTT. Translated, it gives CASNRGGREGTDTQYF.

This chain joins TRBV19 and TRBJ2-4; D may be TRBD1 (6 bases). Germline V gene data show CDR1 as LNHDA and CDR2 as SQIVND (reference sequence). V was cut by 6 bases and J by 8 bases, with 20 bases left in between. CDR3 length: 15 amino acids. CDR3 region: CASSDTGTRGHIQYF. The CDR3 DNA sequence: TGTGCCAGTAGCGACACAGGGACCCGCGGACACATTCAGTACTTC.

As for this clone: Other DNA sequences in this sample translate to the same CDR3. This chain links TRBV6-1 with TRBJ2-5; D is unresolved. In germline, CDR1 is MNHNS, CDR2 SASEGT. This CDR3 spans 11 amino acids. The germline V and J ends were trimmed by 6 bases and 4 bases, with 6 bases remaining between them. The CDR3 DNA reads as TGTGCCAGCAGCCCCGGAGAGACCCAGTACTTC. It encodes CASSPGETQYF.

This chain joins TRBV19 and TRBJ2-5; either TRBD1 or TRBD2 may fit D (5 bases each). Germline V lookup: CDR1 LNHDA, CDR2 SQIVND (reference sequence). Trimming removed 5 bases from V and 5 bases from J, with 12 bases in between. This CDR3 spans 13 amino acids. The CDR3, as DNA: TGTGCCAGTAGTCAAACGGGACGTGAGACCCAGTACTTC. The encoded protein is CASSQTGRETQYF.

This clone appeared a single time. The chain recombines TRBV2 with TRBJ1-2; tentatively, D is TRBD1 (5 bases). The CDR3 spans 12 residues. The germline gives CDR1 SNHLY, CDR2 FYNNEI. Trimming removed 4 bases from V and 8 bases from J, with 11 bases in between. The DNA of the CDR3 is TGTGCCAGCAGTGTTAGGGGTTACGGCTACACCTTC. Amino acid sequence: CASSVRGYGYTF.

Only one count was recorded for this clone. This chain connects TRBV5-1 to TRBJ2-7; 8 bases agree with TRBD2. The germline gives CDR1 SGHRS, CDR2 YFSETQ. The CDR3 contains 15 residues. Trimming removed 4 bases from V and 3 bases from J; junction bases left unmatched: 9. The CDR3: CASSPEIAGNYEQYF. DNA of the CDR3: TGCGCCAGCAGCCCCGAGATAGCGGGAAACTACGAGCAGTACTTC. Together with reference TRBV5-1 and TRBJ2-7, the CDR3 gives the full variable domain: KAGVTQTPRYLIKTRGQQVTLSCSPISGHRSVSWYQQTPGQGLQFLFEYFSETQRNKGNFPGRFSGRQFSNSRSEMNVSTLELGDSALYLCASSPEIAGNYEQYFGPGTRLTVT.

The chain joins TRBV7-2 to TRBJ2-3, with no clear D. V dropped 10 bases and J dropped 4 bases, with 15 bases sitting between them. The CDR3 loop spans 13 amino acids. Germline CDR1 is SGHTA and CDR2 is FQGNSA. CDR3 sequence: CAILIRWPDTQYF. In DNA form, the CDR3 reads TGTGCCATCTTAATAAGGTGGCCAGATACGCAGTATTTT.

This chain joins TRBV5-6 and TRBJ1-2, with D tentatively TRBD1 (6 bases). Germline values: CDR1 SGHDT, CDR2 YYEEEE. CDR3 length equals 13 residues. V was pared by 4 bases and J by 4 bases, with 11 bases between. The CDR3 coding sequence is TGTGCCAGCAGCACAACAGGGACCTATGGCTACACCTTC. Translation: CASSTTGTYGYTF.

A remark on this clone: This is likely an artifact of a read error, given a far larger clone one base away. J is TRBJ2-7 and V is TRBV2; D ambiguous. Trimming stripped 3 bases from V and 0 bases from J, with 6 bases between. CDR3 length: 13 residues. Germline V gives CDR1 SNHLY, CDR2 FYNNEI. CDR3 sequence: CASSDVLSYEQYF. The CDR3 DNA reads TGTGCCAGCAGTGACGTGCTCTCCTACGAGCAGTACTTC.

The J gene is TRBJ2-1, the V gene TRBV18; D is possibly TRBD2 (6 bases). The CDR3 length is 16 residues. Trimming cost V 3 bases and J 0 bases, with 12 bases left between them. The germline V gene encodes CDR1 KGHSH and CDR2 LQKENI. As DNA, the CDR3 is TGTGCCAGCTCACCGCCTCAAGCGGGCTCCTACAATGAGCAGTTCTTC. Translating it yields CASSPPQAGSYNEQFF.

The chain couples TRBV12-5 to TRBJ2-5, with 8 bases fitting TRBD2. Germline V lookup: CDR1 LGHNT, CDR2 FRNRAP. The CDR3 is made up of 18 amino acids. V trimming: 0 bases; J trimming: 2 bases; junction bases outside the gene matches: 11. CDR3 loop: CASGLVRSPTSGQETQYF. CDR3 nucleotides: TGTGCTAGTGGTTTGGTAAGGAGCCCAACTAGCGGTCAAGAGACCCAGTACTTC.